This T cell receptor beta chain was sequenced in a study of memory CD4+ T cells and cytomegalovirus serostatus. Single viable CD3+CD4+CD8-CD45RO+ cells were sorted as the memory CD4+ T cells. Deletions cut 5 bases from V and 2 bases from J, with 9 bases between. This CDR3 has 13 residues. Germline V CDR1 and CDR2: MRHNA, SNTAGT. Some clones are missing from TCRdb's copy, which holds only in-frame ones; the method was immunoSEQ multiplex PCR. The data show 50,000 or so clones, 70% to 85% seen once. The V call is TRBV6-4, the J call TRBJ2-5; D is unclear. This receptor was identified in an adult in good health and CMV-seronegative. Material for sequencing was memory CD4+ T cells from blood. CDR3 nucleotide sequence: TGTGCCAGCAGTAGAGAGATACAAGAGACCCAGTACTTC. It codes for CASSREIQETQYF.